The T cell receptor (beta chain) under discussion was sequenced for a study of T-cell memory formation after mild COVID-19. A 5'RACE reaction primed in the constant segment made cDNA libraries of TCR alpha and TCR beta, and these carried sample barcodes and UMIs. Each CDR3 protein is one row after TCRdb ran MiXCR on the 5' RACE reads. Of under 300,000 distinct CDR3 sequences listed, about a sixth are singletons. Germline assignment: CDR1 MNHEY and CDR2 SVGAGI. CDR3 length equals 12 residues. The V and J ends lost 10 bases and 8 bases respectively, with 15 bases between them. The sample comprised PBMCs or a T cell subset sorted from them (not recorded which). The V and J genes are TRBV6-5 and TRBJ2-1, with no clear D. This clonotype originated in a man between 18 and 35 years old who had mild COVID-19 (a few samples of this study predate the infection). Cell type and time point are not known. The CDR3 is CATSSPRYEQFF. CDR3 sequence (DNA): TGTGCCACCAGCAGCCCGAGATATGAGCAGTTCTTC.